The clone carrying this T cell receptor (beta chain) has at least ten counts. Its antigen remains unidentified. These data belong to a study of T-cell reconstitution after alpha-beta-depleted transplantation in children. The CDR3 runs 13 residues. Looked up from germline, CDR1 is SEHNR and CDR2 is FQNEAQ (reference sequence). The V end was cut by 8 bases, the J end by 0 bases, with 9 bases between. Findings and caveats of the study: Several hundred expanded graft clones reportedly gave rise to the alpha-beta T cells present about two months after transplant. After one year, T-cell counts and TCRbeta diversity mostly came from new T cells.

The authors prepared the TCRbeta library with unique molecular identifiers. Each CDR3 protein is one row after TCRdb ran MiXCR on the PCR reads. The data hold some 300,000 distinct CDR3 sequences, with almost 8% observed a single time. This sequence originates from a female patient under 10 years old who had a stem cell transplant for Fanconi anemia, so the T cells may come from the graft donor. The sequenced sample was peripheral blood, obtained 360 days after TCRalphabeta/CD19-depleted stem cell transplant. V gene TRBV7-9 combines with J gene TRBJ2-3; no clear D. This CDR3 is CASGHGSTDTQYF. The CDR3 region has the DNA TGTGCCAGCGGGCACGGTAGCACAGATACGCAGTATTTT.